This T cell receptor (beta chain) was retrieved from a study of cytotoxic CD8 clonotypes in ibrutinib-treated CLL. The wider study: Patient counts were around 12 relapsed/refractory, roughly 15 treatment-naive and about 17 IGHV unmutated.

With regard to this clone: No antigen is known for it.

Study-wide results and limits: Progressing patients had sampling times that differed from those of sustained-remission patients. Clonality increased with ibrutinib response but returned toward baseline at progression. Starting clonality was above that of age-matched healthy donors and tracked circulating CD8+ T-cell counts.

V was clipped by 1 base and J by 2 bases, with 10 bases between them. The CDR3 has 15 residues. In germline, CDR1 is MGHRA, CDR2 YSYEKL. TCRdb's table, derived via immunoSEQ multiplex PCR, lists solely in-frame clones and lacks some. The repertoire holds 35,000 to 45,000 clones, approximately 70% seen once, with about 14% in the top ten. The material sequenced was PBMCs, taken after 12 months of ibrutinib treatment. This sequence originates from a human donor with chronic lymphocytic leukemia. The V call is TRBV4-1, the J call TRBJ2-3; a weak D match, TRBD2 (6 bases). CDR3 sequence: CASSQGDSNTDTQYF. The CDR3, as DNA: TGCGCCAGCAGCCAAGGGGACTCCAACACAGATACGCAGTATTTT.